The 8 T cell receptor beta chains below all came from one sample that was sequenced in a study of blood T cell repertoires in COVID-19 (dated by TCRdb to the early 2020s). The receptor library was made with the immunoSEQ multiplex PCR assay. What TCRdb holds here is the immuneACCESS table cut down to in-frame rearrangements. Part of the clones is not present; checked against another copy, under half of the missing clones reflect an unresolved V gene, and the others are unexplained. Across this sample there are over 150,000 clones, with about 83% seen only once. The top ten clones comprise approximately 8% of the sample. Sequencing input: peripheral blood. Source of these receptors: a man in his 60s with acute or convalescent COVID-19.

To note about this clone: This sample also contains other DNA sequences that code for the same CDR3. For the CDR3, the DNA is TGTGCCAGTAGTATTGGACAGGGGAACACTGAAGCTTTCTTT. Its protein product is CASSIGQGNTEAFF. The rearrangement joins TRBV19 to TRBJ1-1, with 8 bases lining up with TRBD1. This CDR3 spans 14 amino acids. From germline, CDR1 is LNHDA and CDR2 SQIVND (reference sequence). Trimming took 3 bases from V and 1 from J; bases not matched to a gene: 1.

V usage is TRBV2 and J usage is TRBJ2-2; maybe TRBD1 (6 bases). Germline-derived CDR1 and CDR2 are SNHLY and FYNNEI. Trimming took off 6 bases at V and 6 bases at J, with 11 bases between the two ends. The CDR3 loop spans 13 amino acids. As DNA, the CDR3 is TGTGCCAGCAGAACAGGGATGGCCGGGGAGCTGTTTTTT. Its translation is CASRTGMAGELFF. The full variable domain, in which reference TRBV2 and TRBJ2-2 provide the parts outside the CDR3, is EPEVTQTPSHQVTQMGQEVILRCVPISNHLYFYWYRQILGQKVEFLVSFYNNEISEKSEIFDDQFSVERPDGSNFTLKIRSTKLEDSAMYFCASRTGMAGELFFGEGSRLTVL.

The DNA of the CDR3 is TGCGCCAGCAGCCAGGATGGCGGGTTGTGGCGATCACCCCTCCACTTT. Translation: CASSQDGGLWRSPLHF. V is TRBV4-3 and J is TRBJ1-6; D remains unclear. This CDR3 is 16 amino acids long. Germline CDR1 LGHNA, CDR2 YSLEER. Trimming took off 3 bases at V and 10 bases at J, with 19 bases between the two ends.

This clone was detected only a few times. The rearrangement links TRBV5-1 to TRBJ1-4; TRBD1 matches at 10 bases. The CDR3 covers 14 residues. The V gene end was trimmed by 4 bases and the J gene end by 8 bases; junction bases not matched to a gene: 5. The V gene's germline CDR1 is SGHRS and CDR2 YFSETQ. The CDR3 DNA follows: TGCGCCAGCAGCCCGGGACAGGGGAGGGAAAAACTGTTTTTT. Translating it yields CASSPGQGREKLFF.

This chain connects TRBV6-5 to TRBJ1-1; a possible D gene is TRBD1 (5 bases). CDR3 length: 15 residues. Germline CDR1 and CDR2: MNHEY and SVGAGI. The V gene lost 1 base and the J gene lost 0 bases, with 9 bases spanning the gap. The CDR3 sequence is CASSYYPGMNTEAFF. DNA for the CDR3: TGTGCCAGCAGTTACTACCCAGGGATGAACACTGAAGCTTTCTTT.

This rearrangement joins TRBV7-2 to TRBJ2-7; D not resolved. Trimming left V 3 bases short and J 3 bases short, with 15 bases between. CDR3 length: 15 residues. The germline gives CDR1 SGHTA, CDR2 FQGNSA. In DNA form, the CDR3 reads TGTGCCAGCAGCTTCGGCAGGCGATCCGTCTACGAGCAGTACTTC. This encodes CASSFGRRSVYEQYF.

With respect to this clone: The junction and the germline gene differ at one end; a read error may be behind it. CDR3 bases: TGCGCCAGCAGTTTGGCGCAATTAGCAGAGACCCAGTACTTC. This sequence encodes CASSLAQLAETQYF. The chain recombines TRBV5-1 with TRBJ2-5; D call uncertain. The CDR3 totals 14 residues. Germline CDR1 reads SGHRS; CDR2 reads YFSETQ.

This chain joins TRBV10-2 and TRBJ2-7; 8 nucleotides match TRBD1. CDR3 length equals 11 residues. The ends lost 11 bases at V and 5 bases at J; junction bases unmatched: 5. Germline V gives CDR1 WSHSY, CDR2 SAAADI. CDR3 nucleotide sequence: TGCGCCGTTGACAGGGGCAACGAGCAGTACTTC. Amino acids: CAVDRGNEQYF.